This T cell receptor beta chain is drawn from a study of cytomegalovirus exposure and HLA in healthy donors. The V gene's germline CDR1 is MNHEY and CDR2 SVGAGI. CDR3 length: 14 amino acids. Trimming pared 0 bases from V and 6 bases from J, leaving 11 bases between. The PCR had 60 Vbeta and 13 Jbeta primers. Sequencing used immunoSEQ multiplex PCR; TCRdb keeps in-frame clones, though not all of them. This table has some 140,000 clones, about 74% appearing once. The V call is TRBV6-5, the J call TRBJ1-2; D is ambiguous. The sequenced sample consisted of PBMCs. The source is a young man in good health and CMV-seronegative. The CDR3 reads CASSYSKVADGYTF. In DNA, the CDR3 is TGTGCCAGCAGTTACTCGAAAGTAGCGGATGGCTACACCTTC.